This entry lists 24 T cell receptor beta chains sequenced from one sample in a study of radiation and T cells in renal cell carcinoma. Noted time point: blood 4 weeks post-SBRT, at nephrectomy. This sample's treatment: 15 Gy SBRT to primary tumor, nephrectomy 4 weeks later. This table comes from immunoSEQ multiplex PCR, and its TCRdb copy is limited to in-frame clones, with some not included. The sample shows approximately 85,000 clones, roughly 87% of them seen only once. The source material was blood, sampled from a patient whose treatment included radiotherapy and nephrectomy. Receptors originate from a woman in her seventies with renal cell carcinoma.

This clone occurred once. This chain links TRBV2 with TRBJ1-2; D unresolved. Trimming removed 2 bases from V and 8 bases from J, with 24 bases in between. Germline values: CDR1 SNHLY, CDR2 FYNNEI. The CDR3 covers 17 residues. The DNA of the CDR3 is TGTGCCAGCAGTGAAACGGTTCGTCAGGCCCCGACGCGGGGCTACACCTTC. It is translated as CASSETVRQAPTRGYTF.

Note on this clone: Other DNA sequences of this sample code for an identical CDR3. The chain couples TRBV5-4 to TRBJ1-1; D remains unclear. The CDR3 extends over 13 amino acids. Germline V gene data show CDR1 as SGHNT and CDR2 as YYREEE (reference sequence). V was clipped by 1 base and J by 6 bases, with 10 bases between them. Written as DNA, the CDR3 is TGTGCCAGCAGCTTGACGGGGAGGGCTGAAGCTTTCTTT. It encodes CASSLTGRAEAFF.

The CDR3 loop is CASSPTGGPMNTEAFF. The CDR3 nucleotides read TGTGCCAGCTCACCTACAGGGGGCCCAATGAACACTGAAGCTTTCTTT. This chain connects TRBV18 to TRBJ1-1, with TRBD1 matching 9 bases. CDR3 length equals 16 residues. V gave up 3 bases and J gave up 0 bases; unmatched junction bases: 5. Germline values: CDR1 KGHSH, CDR2 LQKENI.

The sample holds a few counts of this clone. The chain links TRBV9 to TRBJ1-4; no definite D call. This CDR3 comprises 15 residues. The germline V and J ends were trimmed by 4 bases and 0 bases, with 10 bases remaining between them. Germline V lookup: CDR1 SGDLS, CDR2 YYNGEE. The CDR3 reads CASSIGFATNEKLFF. The CDR3 DNA reads TGTGCCAGCAGCATCGGCTTTGCAACTAATGAAAAACTGTTTTTT.

This clone was seen only a few times. The chain joins TRBV5-6 to TRBJ2-2; 7 nucleotides match TRBD1. The CDR3 loop spans 17 amino acids. Trimming removed 4 bases from V and 0 bases from J; junction bases left unmatched: 9. The V gene's germline CDR1 is SGHDT and CDR2 YYEEEE. CDR3: CASSGTATPTNTGELFF. DNA for the CDR3: TGTGCCAGCAGCGGGACAGCCACCCCAACGAACACCGGGGAGCTGTTTTTT.

V is TRBV25-1 and J is TRBJ2-1; 11 nucleotides match TRBD1. With 3 bases clipped from V and 1 base from J, the junction kept 5 bases outside the gene matches. Germline V CDR1 and CDR2: MGHDK, SYGVNS. This CDR3 has 17 amino acids. The CDR3 DNA reads TGTGCCAGCAGTGACCCCGGGACAGGGGGATCCTACAATGAGCAGTTCTTC. Its translation: CASSDPGTGGSYNEQFF.

The J gene is TRBJ2-3, the V gene TRBV15, with TRBD2 matching over 9 bases. Germline CDR1 LNHNV, CDR2 YYDKDF (reference sequence). The CDR3 is made up of 16 amino acids. V was clipped by 1 base and J by 6 bases; unmatched bases: 8. The chain's CDR3 is CATSRAGRGGEDTQYF. The CDR3 bases are TGTGCCACCAGCAGAGCGGGGCGGGGGGGCGAGGATACGCAGTATTTT.

The chain carries TRBV19 and TRBJ1-6; no reliable D call. Germline V CDR1 and CDR2: LNHDA, SQIVND (reference sequence). The CDR3 is made up of 16 amino acids. V lost 1 base and J 7 bases, leaving 14 bases between the germline ends. The CDR3: CASSIGSGQVNSPLHF. The CDR3 DNA reads as TGTGCCAGTAGTATAGGAAGTGGGCAGGTAAATTCACCCCTCCACTTT.

The CDR3 DNA reads as TGTGCCTGGAGTGTACAAAAAACAGGGGCTAACTATGGCTACACCTTC. This sequence encodes CAWSVQKTGANYGYTF. This chain links TRBV30 with TRBJ1-2; 7 nucleotides agree with TRBD1. After removal of 0 bases from V and 0 bases from J, the junction contained 7 bases not matched to a gene. The germline V gene encodes CDR1 GTSNPN and CDR2 SVGIG (reference sequence). The CDR3 runs to 16 residues.

The chain employs TRBV7-2 and TRBJ2-5; D gene uncertain. This CDR3 is built from 12 residues. Germline V CDR1 and CDR2: SGHTA, FQGNSA. The ends were cut back, 5 bases at V and 1 base at J, with 5 bases in the middle. CDR3 amino acids: CASSRPQETQYF. The CDR3 region has the DNA TGTGCCAGCAGCCGCCCCCAAGAGACCCAGTACTTC.

This chain joins TRBV2 and TRBJ2-7; no definite D call. The CDR3 covers 15 residues. With 3 bases removed from V and 2 bases from J, the gap between germline ends came to 14 bases. Germline-derived CDR1 and CDR2 are SNHLY and FYNNEI. Here the CDR3 reads CASSDARGLPYEQYF. The DNA of the CDR3 is TGTGCCAGCAGTGATGCCAGAGGCCTCCCCTACGAGCAGTACTTC.

The V gene is TRBV7-9, the J gene TRBJ2-5, with 8 positions matching TRBD1. CDR3 length: 15 amino acids. J lost 5 bases, V lost 3 bases, and 8 bases had no gene match. The V gene's germline CDR1 is SEHNR and CDR2 FQNEAQ (reference sequence). The chain's CDR3 is CASSFLGTGVETQYF. CDR3 in DNA: TGTGCCAGCAGCTTCCTCGGGACAGGTGTGGAGACCCAGTACTTC.

The chain joins TRBV18 to TRBJ2-3; 8 bases line up with TRBD1. V lost 3 bases to trimming and J lost 4 bases; unmatched junction nucleotides: 3. The CDR3 sequence is 14 residues long. CDR1 is KGHSH, CDR2 LQKENI, per germline. Here the CDR3 reads CASSPGQGPDTQYF. CDR3 bases: TGTGCCAGCTCACCCGGACAGGGCCCAGATACGCAGTATTTT.

This chain links TRBV6-5 with TRBJ2-1, with D possibly being TRBD1 (5 bases). V lost 6 bases, J lost 4 bases, and 13 bases lay in between. Germline lookup yields CDR1 MNHEY and CDR2 SVGAGI. CDR3 length: 14 amino acids. CDR3 in amino acids: CASRRSRGYNEQFF. The CDR3 nucleotides read TGTGCCAGCAGAAGGAGTAGGGGTTACAATGAGCAGTTCTTC.

The rearrangement uses TRBV5-1 and TRBJ2-5, with TRBD2 identical over 7 bases. V shed 0 bases, J shed 3 bases, and the junction held 2 bases outside the gene matches. Germline CDR1 and CDR2: SGHRS and YFSETQ. This CDR3 region has 14 residues. DNA for the CDR3: TGCGCCAGCAGCTTGGCGCTAGCGGAAGAGACCCAGTACTTC. Protein: CASSLALAEETQYF.

The chain has TRBV5-4 and TRBJ2-1; 10 bases agree with TRBD1. The V segment lost 0 bases and the J segment 8 bases; nucleotides outside the gene matches: 5. This CDR3 is 15 amino acids long. Germline loops: CDR1 SGHNT, CDR2 YYREEE (reference sequence). CDR3 sequence (DNA): TGTGCCAGCAGCTTGGGACAGGGGGCGATATATGAGCAGTTCTTC. It yields the protein CASSLGQGAIYEQFF.

The V gene is TRBV30, the J gene TRBJ2-2, with 7 bases fitting TRBD1. The CDR3 consists of 15 residues. Germline V gene data show CDR1 as GTSNPN and CDR2 as SVGIG (reference sequence). With V trimmed by 3 bases and J by 1 base, 5 bases remained unmatched. The CDR3 here is CAWSRTGWNTGELFF. CDR3 bases: TGTGCCTGGAGCCGGACAGGTTGGAACACCGGGGAGCTGTTTTTT. The full variable domain, in which reference TRBV30 and TRBJ2-2 provide the parts outside the CDR3, is SQTIHQWPATLVQPVGSPLSLECTVEGTSNPNLYWYRQAAGRGLQLLFYSVGIGQISSEVPQNLSASRPQDRQFILSSKKLLLSDSGFYLCAWSRTGWNTGELFFGEGSRLTVL.

Only one count was recorded for this clone. The chain employs TRBV5-1 and TRBJ1-5; D possibly corresponds to TRBD1 (5 bases). The CDR3 has 13 amino acids. The germline V gene has CDR1 SGHRS and CDR2 YFSETQ. V lost 3 bases, J lost 2 bases, and 6 bases lay in between. The CDR3 loop is CASSWDGNQPQHF. CDR3 coding DNA: TGCGCCAGCAGCTGGGACGGCAATCAGCCCCAGCATTTT.

V usage is TRBV19 and J usage is TRBJ1-1; D perhaps matches TRBD1 (5 bases). The V gene lost 6 bases and the J gene lost 4 bases, with 21 bases spanning the gap. Germline V CDR1 and CDR2: LNHDA, SQIVND (reference sequence). There are 16 residues in the CDR3. In DNA form, the CDR3 reads TGTGCCAGTAGCCCTCCCGCGTGGGGGGATGGCACTGAAGCTTTCTTT. This encodes CASSPPAWGDGTEAFF.

The rearrangement links TRBV28 to TRBJ1-5; TRBD1 matches at 8 bases. The CDR3 covers 15 residues. CDR1 and CDR2 from the germline V gene are MDHEN and SYDVKM. With 5 bases clipped from V and 4 bases from J, the junction kept 7 bases outside the gene matches. The CDR3 sequence: CASSTSQGGNQPQHF. In DNA, the CDR3 is TGTGCCAGCAGTACATCACAGGGGGGGAATCAGCCCCAGCATTTT.

J is TRBJ1-5 and V is TRBV5-6; 8 bases map to TRBD1. J gave up 9 bases and V 4 bases, and 12 bases lay outside the gene matches. This CDR3 comprises 15 residues. Germline loops: CDR1 SGHDT, CDR2 YYEEEE. The DNA of the CDR3 is TGTGCCAGCAGCACATGGACAGGGTGGGTAGGGCCCCAGCATTTT. It is translated as CASSTWTGWVGPQHF.

V usage is TRBV5-1 and J usage is TRBJ1-2, with 12 bases fitting TRBD1. Germline V gene lookup returns CDR1 SGHRS and CDR2 YFSETQ. The trim removed 1 base at V and 7 bases at J, leaving 5 bases unmatched. This CDR3 is 15 amino acids long. In nucleotides, the CDR3 is TGCGCCAGCAGCTTGAGGGGACAGGGGGCAAGTGGCTACACCTTC. Translation: CASSLRGQGASGYTF.

The chain couples TRBV5-1 to TRBJ2-2, with TRBD1 as a possible D gene (6 bases). From germline, CDR1 is SGHRS and CDR2 YFSETQ. The length of the CDR3 is 15 residues. V was cut by 4 bases and J by 0 bases, with 10 bases left in between. The CDR3 protein is CASSTRTANTGELFF. The CDR3, as DNA: TGCGCCAGCAGCACCCGGACAGCGAACACCGGGGAGCTGTTTTTT.

The rearrangement joins TRBV21-1 to TRBJ1-5; the tabulated D call, TRBD1, remains unverified against the DNA. TRBV21-1 is described as a pseudogene. CDR3 length: 16 residues. CDR3 nucleotide sequence: TGTGCCAGCAGCACGAAACAGGGGTCGGGCAATCAGCCCCAGCATTTT. Translation: CASSTKQGSGNQPQHF.